What follows are 7 T cell receptor beta chains derived from one specimen sequenced in a study of T cell repertoires in aging, cancer and after chemotherapy. Peripheral blood genomic DNA, not sorted cells or RNA, was the template. Multiplex touch-down PCR with TRB-A/B primers amplified rearranged V-D-J TRB sequences. One entry per CDR3 protein results from TCRdb running MiXCR on the multiplex PCR reads. Here the sample spans fewer than 2,000 distinct CDR3 sequences, around 24% being singletons. The sample comprised blood. These receptors were collected from a human donor with a blood cancer.

In its sample, this clonotype was seen once. This chain uses TRBV4-3 with TRBJ2-7, with 9 bases that match TRBD1. CDR1 is LGHNA and CDR2 is YSLEER in the germline V gene. Germline trimming cut 5 bases from V and 7 bases from J; bases unmatched to any gene: 12. The CDR3 totals 15 residues. DNA for the CDR3: TGCGCCAGCAGCGTCACAGGGGGCGCCCCGGAGGAGCAGTACTTC. Translating gives CASSVTGGAPEEQYF.

By frequency in the sample, this clonotype is medium-sized. The chain couples TRBV6-2 or TRBV6-3 to TRBJ2-3; TRBD1 is a possible D gene (6 bases). Trimming cost V 6 bases and J 5 bases, with 15 bases left between them. The germline CDR1 and CDR2 sequences are MNHEY and SVGEGT. The CDR3 spans 14 residues. The CDR3 spells CASSPRGEGDTQYF. The CDR3 bases are TGTGCCAGCAGCCCCAGGGGCGAAGGAGATACGCAGTATTTT.

This clonotype is deemed medium-sized. The chain's CDR3 is CATSDLVMTIHGYTF. The DNA of the CDR3 is TGTGCCACCAGTGATTTGGTGATGACAATCCATGGCTACACCTTC. V gene TRBV24-1 combines with J gene TRBJ1-2; D gene ambiguous. V shed 0 bases and J shed 6 bases, with 13 bases lying between them. Germline loops: CDR1 KGHDR, CDR2 SFDVKD. The CDR3 loop spans 15 amino acids.

The genes are TRBV5-1 and TRBJ2-3; TRBD1 aligns across 8 bases. Germline lookup yields CDR1 SGHRS and CDR2 YFSETQ. The CDR3 is 18 amino acids. After removal of 0 bases from V and 2 bases from J, the junction contained 11 bases not matched to a gene. The CDR3 nucleotides are TGCGCCAGCAGCTTGGGGATTGGACAGGGCACGGCCACAGATACGCAGTATTTT. It yields the protein CASSLGIGQGTATDTQYF.

This clonotype ranks as medium-sized. V gene TRBV11-2 combines with J gene TRBJ1-1, with D unclear. Germline CDR1 SGHAT, CDR2 FQNNGV. V dropped 0 bases and J dropped 1 base, with 3 bases sitting between them. This CDR3 is 13 amino acids long. CDR3 bases: TGTGCCAGCAGCTTAGACCCGAACACTGAAGCTTTCTTT. Its translation is CASSLDPNTEAFF.

This clonotype is large within its sample. The genes are TRBV5-6 and TRBJ2-1; D tentatively reads TRBD1 or TRBD2 (6 bases each). Trimming took off 3 bases at V and 11 bases at J, with 9 bases between the two ends. Germline CDR1 and CDR2: SGHDT and YYEEEE. This CDR3 is built from 11 residues. This CDR3 is CASSWGAQQFF. The CDR3 DNA follows: TGTGCCAGCAGCTGGGGGGCGCAGCAGTTCTTC. Complete variable domain (other parts from reference TRBV5-6 and TRBJ2-1): DAGVTQSPTHLIKTRGQQVTLRCSPKSGHDTVSWYQQALGQGPQFIFQYYEEEERQRGNFPDRFSGHQFPNYSSELNVNALLLGDSALYLCASSWGAQQFFGPGTRLTVL.

Worth noting for this clonotype: This clone may be a read error of a much larger clone one base away. This chain uses TRBV20-1 with TRBJ1-5, with TRBD1 as a possible D gene (6 bases). Trimming left V 4 bases short and J 4 bases short, with 11 bases between. This CDR3 contains 13 residues. Germline V gene data show CDR1 as DFQATT and CDR2 as SNEGSKA (reference sequence). CDR3 DNA: TGCAGTGCTATGGACAGCAGAAATCAGCCCCAGCATTTT. As protein: CSAMDSRNQPQHF.